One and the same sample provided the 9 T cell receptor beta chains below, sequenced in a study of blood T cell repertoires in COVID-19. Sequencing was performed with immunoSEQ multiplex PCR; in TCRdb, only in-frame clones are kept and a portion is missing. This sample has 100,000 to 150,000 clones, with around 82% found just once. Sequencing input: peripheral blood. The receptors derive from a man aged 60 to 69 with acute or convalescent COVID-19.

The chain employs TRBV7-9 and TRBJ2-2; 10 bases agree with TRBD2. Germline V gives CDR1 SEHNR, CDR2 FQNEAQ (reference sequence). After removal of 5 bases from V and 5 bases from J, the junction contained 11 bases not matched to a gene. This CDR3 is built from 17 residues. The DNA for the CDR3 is TGTGCCAGCAGCCTGGGGCTAGCGGGAGTAGGAACCGGGGAGCTGTTTTTT. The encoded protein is CASSLGLAGVGTGELFF.

The DNA for the CDR3 is TGTGCCAGCAGCTTGCGGTCGCCCAAGAACACTGAAGCTTTCTTT. Encoded protein: CASSLRSPKNTEAFF. This chain uses TRBV5-5 with TRBJ1-1; D gene uncertain. The germline V gene encodes CDR1 SGHKS and CDR2 YYEKEE (reference sequence). Trimming shortened V by 1 base and J by 1 base, and 11 bases separated the two germline ends. The CDR3 consists of 15 residues.

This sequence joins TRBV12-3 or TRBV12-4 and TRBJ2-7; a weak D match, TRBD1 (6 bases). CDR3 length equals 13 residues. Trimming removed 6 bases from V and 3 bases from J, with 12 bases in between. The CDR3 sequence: CASRRDKDYEQYF. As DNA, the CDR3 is TGTGCCAGCAGACGGGACAAGGACTACGAGCAGTACTTC.

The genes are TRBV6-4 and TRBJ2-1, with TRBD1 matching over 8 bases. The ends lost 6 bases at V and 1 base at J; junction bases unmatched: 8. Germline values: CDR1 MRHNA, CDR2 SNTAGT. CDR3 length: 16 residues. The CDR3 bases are TGTGCCAGCAGCGGACAGGGTCTAGGGTCCTACAATGAGCAGTTCTTC. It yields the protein CASSGQGLGSYNEQFF.

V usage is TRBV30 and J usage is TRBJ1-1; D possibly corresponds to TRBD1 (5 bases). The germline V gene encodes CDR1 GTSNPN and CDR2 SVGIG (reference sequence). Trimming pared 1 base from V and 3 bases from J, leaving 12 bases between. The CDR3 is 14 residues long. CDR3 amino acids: CAWSARPGDTEAFF. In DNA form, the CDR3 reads TGTGCCTGGAGTGCTCGTCCGGGGGACACTGAAGCTTTCTTT.

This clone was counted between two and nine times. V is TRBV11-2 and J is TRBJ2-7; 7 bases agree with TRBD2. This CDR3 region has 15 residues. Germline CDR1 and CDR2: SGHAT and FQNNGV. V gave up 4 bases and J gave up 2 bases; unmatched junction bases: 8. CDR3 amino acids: CASSSTGLGAYEQYF. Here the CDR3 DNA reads TGTGCCAGCAGCTCCACAGGACTAGGGGCCTACGAGCAGTACTTC.

CDR3 in DNA: TGCGCCAGCAGCCGAAACAGGGGAGGAGGAACCGGGGAGCTGTTTTTT. Translated: CASSRNRGGGTGELFF. The chain has TRBV5-1 and TRBJ2-2, with D possibly matching TRBD1 (7 bases). This CDR3 has 16 amino acids. Trimming removed 4 bases from V and 5 bases from J, with 18 bases in between. Germline CDR1 SGHRS, CDR2 YFSETQ.

The CDR3 bases are TGTGCCAGCAGCTTAAGGGCAGGTTTAGGAGGCACCGGGGAGCTGTTTTTT. Its translation is CASSLRAGLGGTGELFF. The chain has TRBV7-3 and TRBJ2-2, with a weak D call TRBD2 (5 bases). The CDR3 sequence is 17 residues long. The germline V and J ends were trimmed by 1 base and 4 bases, with 16 bases remaining between them. Germline CDR1 reads SGHTA; CDR2 reads FQGTGA.

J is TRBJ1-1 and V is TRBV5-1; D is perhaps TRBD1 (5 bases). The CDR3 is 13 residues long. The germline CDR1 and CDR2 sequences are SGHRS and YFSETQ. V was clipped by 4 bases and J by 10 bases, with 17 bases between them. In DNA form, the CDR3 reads TGCGCCAGCAGCCCCCAGGGAGGGACGGCAGCTTTCTTT. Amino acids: CASSPQGGTAAFF.